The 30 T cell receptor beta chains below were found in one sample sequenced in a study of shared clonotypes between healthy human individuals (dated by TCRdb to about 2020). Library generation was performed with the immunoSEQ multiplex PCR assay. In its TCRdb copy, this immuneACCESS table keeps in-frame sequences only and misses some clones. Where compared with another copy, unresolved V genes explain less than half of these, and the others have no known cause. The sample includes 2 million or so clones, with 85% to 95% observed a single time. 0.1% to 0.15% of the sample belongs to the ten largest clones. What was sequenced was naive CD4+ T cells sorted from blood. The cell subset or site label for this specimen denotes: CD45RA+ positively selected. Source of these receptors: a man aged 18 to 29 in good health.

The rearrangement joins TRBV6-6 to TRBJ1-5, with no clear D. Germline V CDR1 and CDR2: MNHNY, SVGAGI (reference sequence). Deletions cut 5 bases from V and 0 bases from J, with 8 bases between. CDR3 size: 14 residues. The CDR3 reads CASSRTDSNQPQHF. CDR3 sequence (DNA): TGTGCCAGCAGTCGGACGGATAGCAATCAGCCCCAGCATTTT.

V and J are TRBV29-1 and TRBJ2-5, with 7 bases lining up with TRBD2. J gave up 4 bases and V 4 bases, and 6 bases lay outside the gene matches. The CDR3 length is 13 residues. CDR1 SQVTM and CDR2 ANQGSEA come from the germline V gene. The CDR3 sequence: CSVVKGGGETQYF. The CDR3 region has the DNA TGCAGCGTTGTAAAGGGCGGGGGAGAGACCCAGTACTTC.

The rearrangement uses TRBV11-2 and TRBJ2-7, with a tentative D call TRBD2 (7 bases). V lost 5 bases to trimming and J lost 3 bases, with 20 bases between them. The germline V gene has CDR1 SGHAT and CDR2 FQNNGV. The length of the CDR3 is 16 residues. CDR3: CASSLEGGHDIYEQYF. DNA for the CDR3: TGTGCCAGCAGCCTCGAGGGGGGGCACGATATCTACGAGCAGTACTTC.

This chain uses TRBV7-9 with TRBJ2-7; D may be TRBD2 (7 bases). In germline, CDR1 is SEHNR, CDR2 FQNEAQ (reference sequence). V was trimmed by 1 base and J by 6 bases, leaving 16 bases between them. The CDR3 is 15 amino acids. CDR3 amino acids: CASSLEGGIPSEQYF. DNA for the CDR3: TGTGCCAGCAGCTTAGAGGGGGGGATTCCCAGCGAGCAGTACTTC.

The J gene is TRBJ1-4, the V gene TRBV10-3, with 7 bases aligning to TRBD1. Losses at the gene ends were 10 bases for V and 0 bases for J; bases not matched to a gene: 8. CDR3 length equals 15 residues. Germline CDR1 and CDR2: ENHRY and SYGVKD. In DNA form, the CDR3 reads TGTGCCAGTGGGACAGCGACTGCAACTAATGAAAAACTGTTTTTT. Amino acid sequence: CASGTATATNEKLFF.

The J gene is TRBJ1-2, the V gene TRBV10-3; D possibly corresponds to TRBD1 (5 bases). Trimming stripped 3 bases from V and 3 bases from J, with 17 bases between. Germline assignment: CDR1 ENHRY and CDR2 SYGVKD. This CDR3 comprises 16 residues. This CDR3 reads CAISDAGIYGDYGYTF. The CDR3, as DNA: TGTGCCATCAGTGATGCAGGGATCTATGGGGACTATGGCTACACCTTC.

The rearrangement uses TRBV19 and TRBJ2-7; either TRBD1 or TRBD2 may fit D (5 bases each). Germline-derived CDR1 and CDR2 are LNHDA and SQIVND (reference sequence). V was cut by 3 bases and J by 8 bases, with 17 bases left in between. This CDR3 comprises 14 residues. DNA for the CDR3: TGTGCCAGTAGTATTGGGCAGGACGGGGCTAAGCAGTACTTC. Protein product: CASSIGQDGAKQYF.

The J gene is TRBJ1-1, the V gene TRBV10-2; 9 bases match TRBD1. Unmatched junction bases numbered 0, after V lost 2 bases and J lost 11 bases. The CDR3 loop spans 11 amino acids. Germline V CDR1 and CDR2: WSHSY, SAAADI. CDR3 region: CASSEGQGAFF. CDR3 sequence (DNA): TGCGCCAGCAGTGAGGGACAGGGGGCTTTCTTT.

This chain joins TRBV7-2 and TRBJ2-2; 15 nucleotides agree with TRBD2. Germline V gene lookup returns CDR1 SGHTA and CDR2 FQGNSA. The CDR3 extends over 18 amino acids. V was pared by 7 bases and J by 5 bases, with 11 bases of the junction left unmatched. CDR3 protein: CASINRYGLAGGTGELFF. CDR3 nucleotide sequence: TGTGCCAGCATCAACCGATACGGACTAGCGGGAGGGACCGGGGAGCTGTTTTTT.

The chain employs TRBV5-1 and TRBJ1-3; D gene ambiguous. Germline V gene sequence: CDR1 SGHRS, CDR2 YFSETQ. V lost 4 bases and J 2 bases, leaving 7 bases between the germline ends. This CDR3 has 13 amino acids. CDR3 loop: CASSQWTGNTIYF. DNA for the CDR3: TGCGCCAGCAGCCAATGGACTGGAAACACCATATATTTT.

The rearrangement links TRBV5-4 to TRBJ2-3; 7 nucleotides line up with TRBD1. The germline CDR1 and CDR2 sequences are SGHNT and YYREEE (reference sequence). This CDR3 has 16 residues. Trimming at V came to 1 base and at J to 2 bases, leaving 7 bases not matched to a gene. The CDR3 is CASSLPGQRDTDTQYF. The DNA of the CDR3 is TGTGCCAGCAGCTTGCCGGGACAGAGGGACACAGATACGCAGTATTTT.

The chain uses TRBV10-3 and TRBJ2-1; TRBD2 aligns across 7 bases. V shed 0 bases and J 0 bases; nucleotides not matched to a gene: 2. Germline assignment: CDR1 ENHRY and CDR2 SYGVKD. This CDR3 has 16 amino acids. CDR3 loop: CAISESRGSSYNEQFF. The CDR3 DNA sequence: TGTGCCATCAGTGAGTCGCGGGGGAGCTCCTACAATGAGCAGTTCTTC.

DNA for the CDR3: TGTGCCAGCAGCCCGAGCTTGGACAGGGGGCCAGGCGGCTACACCTTC. Amino acid sequence: CASSPSLDRGPGGYTF. The rearrangement joins TRBV7-8 to TRBJ1-2; 11 nucleotides agree with TRBD1. The CDR3 extends over 16 amino acids. Trimming cost V 5 bases and J 8 bases; bases outside gene matches: 13. Per the germline V gene, CDR1 is SGHVS and CDR2 is FQNEAQ.

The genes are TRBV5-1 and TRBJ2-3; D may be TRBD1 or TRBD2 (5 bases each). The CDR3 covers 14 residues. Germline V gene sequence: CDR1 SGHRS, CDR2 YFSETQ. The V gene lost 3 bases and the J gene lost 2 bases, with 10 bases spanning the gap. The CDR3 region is CASSSGGTTDTQYF. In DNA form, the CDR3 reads TGCGCCAGCAGCTCTGGGGGTACCACAGATACGCAGTATTTT.

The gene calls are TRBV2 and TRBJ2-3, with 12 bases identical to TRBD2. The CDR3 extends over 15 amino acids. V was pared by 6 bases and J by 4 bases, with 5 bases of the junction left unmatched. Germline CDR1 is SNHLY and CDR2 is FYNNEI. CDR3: CASRELAGGSDTQYF. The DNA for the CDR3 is TGTGCCAGCAGAGAACTAGCGGGGGGATCAGATACGCAGTATTTT.

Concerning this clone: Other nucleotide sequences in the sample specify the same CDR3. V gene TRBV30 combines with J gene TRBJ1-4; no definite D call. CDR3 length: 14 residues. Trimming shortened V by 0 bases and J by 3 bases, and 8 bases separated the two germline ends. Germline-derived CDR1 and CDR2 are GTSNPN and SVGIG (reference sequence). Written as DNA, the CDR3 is TGTGCCTGGAGTGTACGGAGGGCTAATGAAAAACTGTTTTTT. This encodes CAWSVRRANEKLFF.

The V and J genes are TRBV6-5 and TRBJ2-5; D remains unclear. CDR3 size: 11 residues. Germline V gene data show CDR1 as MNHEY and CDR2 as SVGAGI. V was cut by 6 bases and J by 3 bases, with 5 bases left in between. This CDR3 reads CASRLKETQYF. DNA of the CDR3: TGTGCCAGCAGGTTGAAAGAGACCCAGTACTTC.

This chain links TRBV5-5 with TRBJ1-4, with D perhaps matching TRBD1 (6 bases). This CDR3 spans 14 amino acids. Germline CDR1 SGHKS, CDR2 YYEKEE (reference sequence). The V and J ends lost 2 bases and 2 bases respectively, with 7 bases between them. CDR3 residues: CASSLGGTNEKLFF. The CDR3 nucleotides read TGTGCCAGCAGCTTAGGGGGTACTAATGAAAAACTGTTTTTT.

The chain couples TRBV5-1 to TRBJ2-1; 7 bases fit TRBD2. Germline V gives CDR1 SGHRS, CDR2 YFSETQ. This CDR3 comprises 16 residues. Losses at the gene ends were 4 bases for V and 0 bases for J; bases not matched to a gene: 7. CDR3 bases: TGCGCCAGCAGCCCGGGCGGGGGTCGCTCCTACAATGAGCAGTTCTTC. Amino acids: CASSPGGGRSYNEQFF.

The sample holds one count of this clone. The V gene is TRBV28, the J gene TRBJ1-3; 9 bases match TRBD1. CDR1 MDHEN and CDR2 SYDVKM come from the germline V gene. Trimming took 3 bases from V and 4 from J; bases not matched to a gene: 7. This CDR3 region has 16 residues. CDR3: CASSFGDRASGNTIYF. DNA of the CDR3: TGTGCCAGCAGTTTCGGGGACAGGGCTTCCGGAAACACCATATATTTT.

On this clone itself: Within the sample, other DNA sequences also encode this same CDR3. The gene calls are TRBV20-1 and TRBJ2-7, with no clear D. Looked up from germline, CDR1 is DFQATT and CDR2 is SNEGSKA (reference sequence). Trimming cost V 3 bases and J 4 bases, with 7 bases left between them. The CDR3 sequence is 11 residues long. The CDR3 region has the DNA TGCAGTGCTAGGGTTACATACGAGCAGTACTTC. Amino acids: CSARVTYEQYF.

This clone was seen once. The CDR3 DNA is TGTGCCAGCAGCTTATTCAAAGGGGCCGATTCCTTTAATCAGCCCCAGCATTTT. Translating gives CASSLFKGADSFNQPQHF. The chain has TRBV7-9 and TRBJ1-5; D is possibly TRBD1 (5 bases). The CDR3 consists of 18 residues. Germline V gives CDR1 SEHNR, CDR2 FQNEAQ (reference sequence). The V end was cut by 2 bases, the J end by 4 bases, with 21 bases between.

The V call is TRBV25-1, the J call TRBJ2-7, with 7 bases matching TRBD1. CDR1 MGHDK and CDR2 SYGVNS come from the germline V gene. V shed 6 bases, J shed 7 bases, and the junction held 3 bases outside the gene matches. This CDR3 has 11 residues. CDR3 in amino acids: CASRTGSEQYF. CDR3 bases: TGTGCCAGCAGGACAGGGTCAGAGCAGTACTTC.

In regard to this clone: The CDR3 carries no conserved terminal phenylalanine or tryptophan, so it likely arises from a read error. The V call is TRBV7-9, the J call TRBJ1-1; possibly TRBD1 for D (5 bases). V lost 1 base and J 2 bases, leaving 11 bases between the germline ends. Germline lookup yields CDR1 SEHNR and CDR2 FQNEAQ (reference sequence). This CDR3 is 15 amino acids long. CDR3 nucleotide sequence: TGTGCCAGCAGCTTAGAGGGGTCCCCCAACACTGAAGCTTTCCTT. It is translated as CASSLEGSPNTEAFL.

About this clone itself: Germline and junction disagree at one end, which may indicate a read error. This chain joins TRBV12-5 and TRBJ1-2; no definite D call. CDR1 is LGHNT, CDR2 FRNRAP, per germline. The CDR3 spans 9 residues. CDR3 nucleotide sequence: TGTGCTAGTGGCCCTCTTCGGCGCTTC. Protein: CASGPLRRF.

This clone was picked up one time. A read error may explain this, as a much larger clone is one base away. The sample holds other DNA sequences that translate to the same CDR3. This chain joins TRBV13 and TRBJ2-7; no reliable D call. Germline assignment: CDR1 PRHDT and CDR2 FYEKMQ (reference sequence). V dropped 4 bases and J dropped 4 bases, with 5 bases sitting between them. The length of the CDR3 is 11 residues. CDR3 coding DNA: TGTGCCAGCAGCTCATCTTACGAGCAGTACTTC. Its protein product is CASSSSYEQYF.

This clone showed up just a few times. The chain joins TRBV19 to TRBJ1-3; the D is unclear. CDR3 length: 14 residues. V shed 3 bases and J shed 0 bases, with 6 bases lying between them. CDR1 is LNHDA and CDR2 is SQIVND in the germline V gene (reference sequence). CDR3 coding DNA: TGTGCCAGTAGTATGCAAGACTCTGGAAACACCATATATTTT. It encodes CASSMQDSGNTIYF.

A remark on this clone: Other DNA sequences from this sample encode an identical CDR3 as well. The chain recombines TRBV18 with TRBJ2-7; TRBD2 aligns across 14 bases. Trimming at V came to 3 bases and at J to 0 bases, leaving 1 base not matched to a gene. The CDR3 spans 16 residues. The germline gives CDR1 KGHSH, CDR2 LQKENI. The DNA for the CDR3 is TGTGCCAGCTCACCGGGGACTAGCGGGAGCTCCTACGAGCAGTACTTC. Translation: CASSPGTSGSSYEQYF.

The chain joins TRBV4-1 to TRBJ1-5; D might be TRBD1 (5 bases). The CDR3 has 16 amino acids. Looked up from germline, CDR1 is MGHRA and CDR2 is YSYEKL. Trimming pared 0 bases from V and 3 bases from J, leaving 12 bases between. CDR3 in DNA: TGCGCCAGCAGCCAAGATCTCACGGGGGTCAATCAGCCCCAGCATTTT. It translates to CASSQDLTGVNQPQHF.

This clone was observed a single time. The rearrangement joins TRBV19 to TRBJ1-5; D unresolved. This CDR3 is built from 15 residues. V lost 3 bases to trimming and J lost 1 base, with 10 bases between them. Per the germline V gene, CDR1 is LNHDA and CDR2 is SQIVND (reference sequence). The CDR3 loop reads CASSMSGLSNQPQHF. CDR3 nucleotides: TGTGCCAGTAGTATGAGTGGTCTGAGCAATCAGCCCCAGCATTTT.